This TCR beta chain is from a study of blood T cell repertoires in COVID-19. The protocol was immunoSEQ multiplex PCR, while the TCRdb copy is restricted to in-frame clones and leaves out a portion. The sample includes around 280,000 clones, 88% of them seen just once. Enrolled during active infection, Seattle patients were then followed longitudinally. There are 12 residues in the CDR3. With V trimmed by 5 bases and J by 11 bases, 6 bases remained unmatched. Looked up from germline, CDR1 is MDHEN and CDR2 is SYDVKM. The clonotype originates from a woman in her twenties or thirties with COVID-19, enrolled during active disease. The chain recombines TRBV28 with TRBJ1-2, with TRBD1 identical over 9 bases. The sample consisted of peripheral blood. CDR3 amino acids: CASSTMTGGYTF. CDR3 sequence (DNA): TGTGCCAGCAGTACCATGACAGGGGGTTACACCTTC.